Sequencing of this TCR beta chain was carried out in a study of CD8+ T cells in alopecia areata. Study context: Treatment comprised oral tofacitinib, 5 to 10 mg twice daily, in treated patients.

Treatment denoted: oral pan-JAK inhibitor, 5-10 mg twice daily. Findings and limits, study-wide: Unlike in mice, where it was clearer, TCR sharing across patients was less clear, possibly HLA-related.

The sample holds many counts of this clone. Antigen: not known. From germline, CDR1 is SQVTM and CDR2 ANQGSEA. V gave up 7 bases and J gave up 5 bases, with 18 bases separating them. The CDR3 runs 14 residues. RNA was extracted and reverse transcribed into cDNA as the sequencing template. Repertoires were generated with immunoSEQ multiplex PCR, while TCRdb's copy carries only in-frame clones and drops some. The sample yields about 190,000 clones, roughly three fifths seen once. The sequence derives from a human donor with alopecia areata. Source: CD4+ T cells sorted from blood, taken at week 4, from a patient treated with tofacitinib. The chain links TRBV29-1 to TRBJ2-1, with D possibly TRBD2 on 5 matching bases. The CDR3 DNA reads as TGCAGCGCCATCGGACTTCTAACTCACAATGAGCAGTTCTTC. Protein sequence: CSAIGLLTHNEQFF.